The rows below give T cell receptor beta chains drawn from one sample of a study of T cells after yellow fever vaccination. TCRdb passed the 5' RACE reads through MiXCR, listing each CDR3 protein once. The table includes some 600,000 distinct CDR3 sequences, around an eighth detected once. Sequencing was performed on PBMCs, taken on the day of the yellow fever booster vaccination. The origin of the receptors is a man aged 25 to 40 who received the YFV17D yellow fever vaccine. The CDR3 runs from the conserved cysteine through the conserved F or W. The order of the fields is clone size, D gene, J gene, V gene, CDR3 protein, CDR3 DNA. The D gene is left open where the match is weak. Only part of the rows carry a size: once, few, many, or a class if the clone is expanded.

NA	TRBD2	TRBJ2-1	TRBV7-3	CASSWGGGRYEQFF	TGTGCCAGCAGCTGGGGAGGCGGGAGATATGAGCAGTTCTTC
NA	TRBD1	TRBJ2-2	TRBV29-1	CSARGRRNTGELFF	TGCAGCGCCAGGGGGCGCCGGAACACCGGGGAGCTGTTTTTT
NA	NA	TRBJ2-7	TRBV4-3	CASSQEGLHGTGSSYEQYF	TGCGCCAGCAGCCAAGAAGGATTGCATGGGACGGGAAGCTCCTACGAGCAGTACTTC
few	NA	TRBJ1-5	TRBV23-1	CASSQAPTPSRDNNQPQHF	TGCGCCAGCAGTCAAGCGCCTACCCCTAGCAGGGATAATAATCAGCCCCAGCATTTT
many	TRBD1	TRBJ2-7	TRBV7-2	CASSGGTGGYREQYF	TGTGCCAGCAGCGGCGGGACAGGGGGCTATCGCGAGCAGTACTTC
NA	TRBD2	TRBJ2-3	TRBV20-1	CSARRTSGRTDTQYF	TGCAGTGCTCGGCGGACTAGCGGGAGGACAGATACGCAGTATTTT
few	NA	TRBJ2-1	TRBV9	CASSAGTAFNGQFF	TGTGCCAGCAGCGCCGGGACTGCCTTCAATGGGCAGTTCTTC
NA	TRBD2	TRBJ2-1	TRBV24-1	CATSDLQTSGYNEQFF	TGTGCCACCAGTGATTTACAGACTAGCGGGTACAATGAGCAGTTCTTC
few	NA	TRBJ2-3	TRBV9	CASSGGGDSSDTQYF	TGTGCCAGCAGCGGAGGCGGTGACAGCTCAGATACGCAGTATTTT
many	NA	TRBJ1-4	TRBV5-6	CASSPYQVEKLFF	TGTGCCAGCAGCCCTTACCAGGTTGAAAAACTGTTTTTT
many	NA	TRBJ2-2	TRBV7-2	CASSRDIGELFF	TGTGCCAGCAGCCGGGACATCGGGGAGCTGTTTTTT
few	TRBD1	TRBJ2-7	TRBV4-3	CASSQDLRDRVHEQYF	TGCGCCAGCAGCCAAGACCTCCGGGACAGGGTCCACGAGCAGTACTTC
NA	TRBD2	TRBJ2-3	TRBV12-3/TRBV12-4	CASSLAGARLAGGPKWTDTQYF	TGTGCCAGCAGTTTAGCGGGGGCCCGCCTAGCGGGAGGGCCGAAATGGACAGATACGCAGTATTTT
NA	NA	TRBJ1-1	TRBV12-3/TRBV12-4	CASSLTGRSDTEAFF	TGTGCCAGCAGTTTAACAGGAAGGAGCGACACTGAAGCTTTCTTT
few	TRBD2	TRBJ2-1	TRBV27	CASSIDYTSGTYNEQFF	TGTGCCAGCAGTATAGACTATACTAGCGGGACCTACAATGAGCAGTTCTTC
few	TRBD2	TRBJ2-1	TRBV5-1	CASSYLAGGTYNEQFF	TGCGCCAGCAGCTACCTAGCGGGAGGGACCTACAATGAGCAGTTCTTC
few	NA	TRBJ2-3	TRBV12-3/TRBV12-4	CASRLSGSTDTQYF	TGTGCCAGCAGATTAAGCGGGAGCACAGATACGCAGTATTTT
NA	NA	TRBJ2-5	TRBV6-5	CASRSSVETQYF	TGTGCCAGCAGAAGTAGCGTGGAGACCCAGTACTTC
few	NA	TRBJ1-1	TRBV5-1	CASRIGGKNTEAFF	TGCGCCAGCAGAATAGGAGGGAAGAACACTGAAGCTTTCTTT
NA	TRBD2	TRBJ2-1	TRBV7-7	CASSPRRASGHNEQFF	TGTGCTAGCAGTCCTAGGAGGGCTAGCGGCCACAATGAGCAGTTCTTC
NA	TRBD1	TRBJ1-6	TRBV5-1	CASSLETGGSPLHF	TGCGCCAGCAGCTTGGAGACAGGGGGTTCACCCCTCCACTTT
NA	TRBD1	TRBJ1-3	TRBV5-6	CASTLWYRGTGNTIYF	TGTGCCAGCACCTTGTGGTACAGGGGGACTGGAAACACCATATATTTT
few	TRBD2	TRBJ2-1	TRBV19	CASAEAGGPHEQFF	TGTGCCAGTGCCGAAGCGGGAGGGCCCCATGAGCAGTTCTTC
NA	TRBD1	TRBJ2-7	TRBV5-1	CASSFGRGRAYEQYF	TGCGCCAGCAGCTTTGGAAGGGGGCGAGCCTACGAGCAGTACTTC
few	NA	TRBJ1-2	TRBV4-3	CASSQEVPGLLHGYTF	TGCGCCAGCAGCCAAGAAGTCCCAGGGTTGCTGCATGGCTACACCTTC
NA	NA	TRBJ1-6	TRBV7-9	CASSLAAGYSPLHF	TGTGCCAGCAGCTTAGCAGCGGGTTATTCACCCCTCCACTTT
many	TRBD1	TRBJ2-7	TRBV12-3/TRBV12-4	CASTLGDRNEQYF	TGTGCCAGCACCTTGGGGGACAGGAACGAGCAGTACTTC
NA	NA	TRBJ2-3	TRBV18	CASSPQQAPDTQYF	TGTGCCAGCTCACCACAGCAGGCCCCAGATACGCAGTATTTT
few	TRBD2	TRBJ2-3	TRBV5-1	CASSSGLAGGRGLDTQYF	TGCGCCAGCAGCTCCGGACTAGCGGGAGGCCGAGGATTAGATACGCAGTATTTT